This is a list of T cell receptor beta chains from one sample in a study of cytomegalovirus exposure and HLA in healthy donors. Assay: immunoSEQ multiplex PCR; the TCRdb copy retains only in-frame clones and omits some. There are 120,000 or so clones in the sample; under 85% occur only once, and 9% to 9.5% lies in the top ten. The sample was PBMCs. These receptors all come from a woman between 50 and 59 years old in good health and CMV-seropositive. The CDR3 runs from the conserved cysteine through the conserved F or W. A D gene is named only where the DNA matches it firmly. The size entry is marked missing in some rows and otherwise reads once, few, many or a size class.

j_call,clone_size,v_call,d_call,cdr3_aa,cdr3_nt
TRBJ2-1,-,TRBV18,TRBD2,CASSPASGGGSSYNEQFF,TGTGCCAGCTCACCAGCTAGCGGGGGGGGGAGCTCCTACAATGAGCAGTTCTTC
TRBJ2-5,-,TRBV9,TRBD2,CASSVASGSGGETQYF,TGTGCCAGCAGCGTAGCTAGCGGGTCGGGGGGAGAGACCCAGTACTTC
TRBJ2-3,-,TRBV4-1,TRBD2,CASSLLPTGLAETDTQYF,TGCGCCAGCAGCCTTCTCCCCACCGGGCTAGCGGAGACAGATACGCAGTATTTT
TRBJ1-1,few,TRBV29-1,-,CSVRVSNTEAFF,TGCAGCGTTAGAGTATCGAACACTGAAGCTTTCTTT
TRBJ2-2,-,TRBV7-2,TRBD2,CASSLAFGTRDFTGELFF,TGTGCCAGCAGCTTAGCGTTTGGGACTAGGGACTTCACCGGGGAGCTGTTTTTT
TRBJ2-7,-,TRBV5-1,-,CASSLGAAYEQYF,TGCGCCAGCAGCTTGGGGGCAGCCTACGAGCAGTACTTC
TRBJ1-6,-,TRBV2,TRBD1,CASRGDRVNSPLHF,TGTGCCAGCAGGGGAGACAGGGTGAATTCACCCCTCCACTTT
TRBJ2-1,once,TRBV7-9,-,CASSSNYGRGGYNEQFF,TGTGCCAGCAGCTCCAACTACGGGAGAGGAGGCTACAATGAGCAGTTCTTC
TRBJ2-7,-,TRBV4-2,TRBD1,CASSFGDRGYEQYF,TGTGCCAGCAGCTTTGGGGACAGGGGCTACGAGCAGTACTTC
TRBJ2-7,few,TRBV7-9,-,CASSYGGNSYEQYF,TGTGCCAGCAGCTACGGCGGGAACTCCTACGAGCAGTACTTC
TRBJ1-2,-,TRBV27,-,CASSLHGARGKHGYTF,TGTGCCAGCAGTTTACACGGGGCGCGCGGGAAGCATGGCTACACCTTC
TRBJ1-3,-,TRBV9,-,CASSVDSSGNTIYF,TGTGCCAGCAGCGTAGACAGTTCTGGAAACACCATATATTTT
TRBJ1-6,once,TRBV7-9,-,CASSPRNDQGGSPLHF,TGTGCCAGCAGCCCTAGGAACGATCAGGGAGGTTCACCCCTCCACTTT
TRBJ1-4,-,TRBV18,TRBD1,CASSPLRTGATNEKLFF,TGTGCCAGCTCACCACTTAGGACAGGGGCAACTAATGAAAAACTGTTTTTT
TRBJ2-7,-,TRBV27,TRBD1,CTSPGQGKYEQYF,TGCACCTCTCCGGGACAGGGAAAATACGAGCAGTACTTC
TRBJ1-2,-,TRBV29-1,-,CSVSGLHGYTF,TGCAGCGTATCAGGGCTTCATGGCTACACCTTC
TRBJ2-7,-,TRBV7-7,TRBD1,CASSRLQGPTYEQYF,TGTGCTAGCAGCAGACTACAGGGGCCTACCTACGAGCAGTACTTC
TRBJ2-1,-,TRBV6-5,TRBD2,CASSRSGRYNEQFF,TGTGCCAGCAGTCGTAGCGGGCGATACAATGAGCAGTTCTTC
TRBJ2-5,once,TRBV30,-,CAWSVEGTQYF,TGTGCCTGGAGTGTAGAGGGCACCCAGTACTTC
TRBJ2-1,-,TRBV9,TRBD2,CASSAGGRNEQFF,TGTGCCAGCAGCGCGGGAGGGCGGAATGAGCAGTTCTTC
TRBJ1-5,-,TRBV18,-,CASSPGEQGLEPQHF,TGTGCCAGCTCACCGGGTGAACAGGGCCTAGAGCCCCAGCATTTT
TRBJ2-5,once,TRBV5-6,-,CASSLGSVETQYF,TGTGCCAGCAGCTTGGGTTCCGTAGAGACCCAGTACTTC
TRBJ2-5,-,TRBV5-5,TRBD2,CASSLGGGGFSQTQYF,TGTGCCAGCAGCTTGGGTGGGGGAGGGTTCTCGCAGACCCAGTACTTC
TRBJ2-7,-,TRBV7-9,-,CASSLAHEQYF,TGTGCCAGCAGCTTAGCCCACGAGCAGTACTTC
TRBJ2-1,-,TRBV9,TRBD2,CASSVDLSGGPYNEQFF,TGTGCCAGCAGCGTAGATCTTAGCGGGGGTCCCTACAATGAGCAGTTCTTC
TRBJ2-5,-,TRBV18,TRBD1,CASSPGTAIRETQYF,TGTGCCAGCTCACCAGGGACAGCCATCCGGGAGACCCAGTACTTC